A single sample gave rise to the 7 T cell receptor beta chains below, sequenced in a study of blood T cell repertoires in COVID-19. Libraries were prepared by immunoSEQ multiplex PCR; TCRdb keeps only in-frame clonotypes and omits some of them. The table has over 150,000 clones, approximately 80% seen once. Sequences were obtained from PBMCs or T cells enriched from blood (not recorded which). Receptor source: a man in his forties who had recovered from COVID-19.

The CDR3 sequence is CAWRLAGDGELFF. For the CDR3, the DNA is TGTGCCTGGAGACTAGCGGGAGACGGGGAGCTGTTTTTT. The chain combines TRBV30 with TRBJ2-2, with 11 nucleotides matching TRBD2. The CDR3 covers 13 residues. Germline V lookup: CDR1 GTSNPN, CDR2 SVGIG (reference sequence). Unmatched junction bases numbered 1, after V lost 3 bases and J lost 7 bases.

The chain uses TRBV5-1 and TRBJ1-1; unclear D gene. The CDR3 runs 14 residues. V was cut by 0 bases and J by 4 bases, with 10 bases left in between. CDR1 SGHRS and CDR2 YFSETQ come from the germline V gene. CDR3 nucleotide sequence: TGCGCCAGCAGCTTGGCCTCCCGTGTCACTGAAGCTTTCTTT. Translated, it gives CASSLASRVTEAFF.

This chain joins TRBV19 and TRBJ2-5; 14 bases fit TRBD2. Germline-derived CDR1 and CDR2 are LNHDA and SQIVND (reference sequence). This CDR3 region has 16 residues. V lost 6 bases and J lost 1; bases outside the gene matches: 4. CDR3 bases: TGTGCCAGTAGGACTAGCGGGAGGGGTGGCCAAGAGACCCAGTACTTC. It codes for CASRTSGRGGQETQYF.

The rearrangement uses TRBV6-5 and TRBJ2-2; D call uncertain. The CDR3 has 16 residues. Trimming cost V 0 bases and J 1 base, with 9 bases left between them. CDR1 is MNHEY and CDR2 is SVGAGI in the germline V gene. The CDR3 DNA sequence: TGTGCCAGCAGTTACTCGATGTCACAGAACACCGGGGAGCTGTTTTTT. Residues: CASSYSMSQNTGELFF.

The chain links TRBV6-6 to TRBJ1-6; a weak D match, TRBD1 (6 bases). Trimming stripped 6 bases from V and 5 bases from J, with 11 bases between. This CDR3 has 14 residues. Germline CDR1 and CDR2: MNHNY and SVGAGI (reference sequence). The CDR3 DNA is TGTGCCAGCAGGCGTCGACAGGATAATTCACCCCTCCACTTT. This sequence encodes CASRRRQDNSPLHF.

DNA of the CDR3: TGTGCCAGTAGTATTATAAGCGGTAGCGGGGAGCTGTTTTTT. Amino acids: CASSIISGSGELFF. V usage is TRBV19 and J usage is TRBJ2-2; D perhaps matches TRBD2 (5 bases). The CDR3 covers 14 residues. From germline, CDR1 is LNHDA and CDR2 SQIVND (reference sequence). V lost 3 bases and J lost 7, with 12 bases in between.

The chain is built from TRBV6-5 and TRBJ1-1, with 8 bases that match TRBD1. Germline V lookup: CDR1 MNHEY, CDR2 SVGAGI. V shed 6 bases and J 5 bases; nucleotides not matched to a gene: 11. This CDR3 is built from 15 residues. For the CDR3, the DNA is TGTGCCAGCAGGGGAGTTACAGGGGGAAGGACTGAAGCTTTCTTT. As protein: CASRGVTGGRTEAFF.